The clone carrying this T cell receptor beta chain was picked up a small number of times. The antigen is not known. CDR3 regions were amplified by Arm-PCR using iRepertoire HTBI primers to build TCR beta libraries. TCRdb re-called the multiplex PCR reads with MiXCR, one entry per CDR3 protein. Among roughly 450,000 distinct CDR3 sequences listed, about 25% were seen once. This sample was included in a study of regulatory T cells in long-lasting Graves disease. Study findings and constraints: Gene preferences differed: TRBV28, TRBJ1-2, TRBJ2-5 in persistent cases.

Time point here: persistent/refractory GD, antithyroid drugs over 5 years with positive TRAb. The TCR library was made from RNA extracted from PBMCs. Per germline, CDR1 MGHRA and CDR2 YSYEKL. The CDR3 runs 13 residues. Trimming took 5 bases from V and 5 from J; bases not matched to a gene: 5. This sequence was found in a female donor with Graves disease. Here the sequenced sample was peripheral blood mononuclear cells (PBMCs), taken when the disease was refractory, from a patient treated with antithyroid drugs. The rearrangement uses TRBV4-1 and TRBJ1-2; 7 positions agree with TRBD1. CDR3 in amino acids: CASSARDRYGYTF. The CDR3 bases are TGCGCCAGCAGCGCCCGGGACAGATATGGCTACACCTTC.